This T cell receptor beta chain was profiled in a study of neurological immune-mediated disorders. Study-wide results and caveats: The expanded clones of different subjects shared no CDR3 amino acid sequences (suggesting private repertoires in all groups). HTLV-1-associated myelopathy ranked highest for TCR clonal expansion and multiple sclerosis lowest, beneath healthy controls.

The authors obtained over 160 million TCR-beta sequences from 15-18 subjects per sequencing run. TCRdb analysed the 5' RACE reads with MiXCR anew, one entry per CDR3 protein. The repertoire holds about 14,000 distinct CDR3 sequences, approximately 13% seen once, with roughly two fifths in the top ten. This clonotype has a count of ten or more. Its antigen is currently unknown. Sorted libraries were made with about 1 million CD4+ or CD8+ T cells. V was trimmed by 6 bases and J by 1 base, leaving 9 bases between them. Germline V gives CDR1 MNHEY, CDR2 SVGAGI. This CDR3 is 13 amino acids long. The rearrangement joins TRBV6-5 to TRBJ1-1; the D is unclear. The TCR was taken from a female donor with HTLV-1-associated myelopathy (HAM/TSP). Sequences were obtained from CD8+ T cells from blood. The DNA for the CDR3 is TGTGCCAGCAGCCTCTCAGAGAACACTGAAGCTTTCTTT. Translation gives CASSLSENTEAFF.